The 2 T cell receptor beta chains in this list originate from one sample, sequenced in a study of blood T cells in healthy people across ages. Alongside a J-beta primer mix, a sample-barcoded 5' primer served in a second PCR lasting about 7 to 11 cycles. MiXCR, run by TCRdb on the 5' RACE reads, gives a single entry per CDR3 protein. The repertoire holds fewer than 800,000 distinct CDR3 sequences, with less than 40% as singletons. The sample consisted of blood. These receptors originate from a woman older than 75 in good health.

This clonotype was detected ten times or more. V gene TRBV12-3 or TRBV12-4 combines with J gene TRBJ2-1; D might be TRBD1 or TRBD2, each matching 5 bases. The CDR3 contains 16 residues. The V end was cut by 5 bases, the J end by 3 bases, with 17 bases between. In nucleotides, the CDR3 is TGTGCCAGCAGTACTCGGGACCTAGGGGACTACAATGAGCAGTTCTTC. This translates into CASSTRDLGDYNEQFF.

This clonotype was observed at least ten times. The rearrangement uses TRBV6-2 or TRBV6-3 and TRBJ2-3; 10 positions agree with TRBD2. The germline CDR1 and CDR2 sequences are MNHEY and SVGEGT. The trim removed 2 bases at V and 0 bases at J, leaving 20 bases unmatched. The CDR3 runs to 22 residues. This CDR3 is CASSYNPRKLAGVTASTDTQYF. The DNA for the CDR3 is TGTGCCAGCAGTTACAACCCGAGAAAGCTAGCGGGGGTAACCGCTAGCACAGATACGCAGTATTTT.